The rows below give T cell receptor beta chains drawn from one sample of a study of post-analysis software for immune sequencing data. TCRdb called the PCR reads again in MiXCR, with one record for every CDR3 protein. The sample shows roughly 870,000 distinct CDR3 sequences, approximately 53% of them seen only once. The source material was blood. The receptors derive from a girl under 18 with multiple sclerosis. Each CDR3 is given with its conserved first and last residue. D genes are given only for firm matches. Clone size, where shown, is once, few, many, or a class for clones that have expanded.

v_gene	j_gene	abundance	d_gene	CDR3aa	CDR3nt
TRBV7-2	TRBJ2-7	few	TRBD2	CASTHGGGEQYF	TGTGCCAGCACCCACGGCGGGGGCGAGCAGTACTTC
TRBV7-9	TRBJ2-1	few	NA	CASIAPRTGTDRYNEQFF	TGTGCCAGCATCGCTCCCCGTACCGGGACCGATAGGTACAATGAGCAGTTCTTC
TRBV7-8	TRBJ2-1	NA	NA	CASSHNQQLNEQFF	TGTGCCAGCAGCCATAATCAACAGTTGAATGAGCAGTTCTTC
TRBV12-3/TRBV12-4	TRBJ1-1	NA	NA	CASSLIRETEAFF	TGTGCCAGCAGTTTAATCCGGGAGACTGAAGCTTTCTTT
TRBV20-1	TRBJ2-5	few	NA	CSARVLGTHDLETQYF	TGCAGTGCTAGAGTTTTAGGGACCCACGACCTGGAGACCCAGTACTTC
TRBV29-1	TRBJ2-1	NA	NA	CSVRDGGLEQFF	TGCAGCGTCCGGGATGGGGGTTTGGAGCAGTTCTTC
TRBV5-1	TRBJ2-7	few	NA	CASSRGLNSYEQYF	TGCGCCAGCAGCCGTGGATTGAACTCCTACGAGCAGTACTTC
TRBV10-2	TRBJ2-1	few	NA	CASSNSQANEQFF	TGCGCCAGCAGCAATAGCCAAGCCAATGAGCAGTTCTTC
TRBV4-1	TRBJ2-3	NA	TRBD2	CASSQVERTRIRPDTQYF	TGCGCCAGCAGCCAAGTAGAGAGGACTAGGATTCGTCCAGATACGCAGTATTTT
TRBV6-1	TRBJ2-1	few	TRBD2	CASSGLAAENYNEQFF	TGTGCCAGCAGTGGCCTAGCGGCCGAAAATTACAATGAGCAGTTCTTC
TRBV21-1	TRBJ2-5	few	NA	CASSNTREQYF	TGTGCCAGCAGCAACACAAGAGAGCAGTACTTC
TRBV5-1	TRBJ2-7	NA	NA	CASSPSLYYEQYF	TGCGCCAGCAGCCCCTCGTTGTATTACGAGCAGTACTTC
TRBV5-4	TRBJ1-2	few	NA	CASSPAGTPDYGYTF	TGTGCCAGCAGCCCCGCAGGGACCCCTGACTATGGCTACACCTTC
TRBV7-9	TRBJ1-2	NA	NA	CASSSWDGYGYTF	TGTGCCAGCAGCTCCTGGGACGGCTATGGCTACACCTTC
TRBV9	TRBJ2-3	NA	TRBD2	CASSPSSGGNTDTQYF	TGTGCCAGCAGCCCCTCCTCGGGGGGAAACACAGATACGCAGTATTTT
TRBV20-1	TRBJ2-1	few	TRBD2	CSALSGQNYSEQFF	TGCAGTGCTCTTAGCGGGCAGAATTACAGTGAGCAGTTCTTC
TRBV4-2	TRBJ2-1	NA	TRBD1	CASSSPPTGVTYNEQFF	TGTGCCAGCAGCTCACCACCGACAGGGGTTACCTACAATGAGCAGTTCTTC
TRBV29-1	TRBJ2-1	NA	TRBD2	CSGSGRDSYNEQFF	TGCAGCGGTAGCGGGAGGGACTCCTACAATGAGCAGTTCTTC
TRBV7-9	TRBJ1-1	NA	TRBD1	CASSPGTGPNTEAFF	TGTGCCAGCAGCCCGGGGACAGGACCGAACACTGAAGCTTTCTTT
TRBV11-2	TRBJ1-4	NA	NA	CASSLGVGRINEKLFF	TGTGCCAGCAGCTTAGGGGTAGGAAGGATAAATGAAAAACTGTTTTTT
TRBV7-2	TRBJ2-3	NA	NA	CASSLHRSPDTQYF	TGTGCCAGCAGCTTGCATAGATCCCCAGATACGCAGTATTTT
TRBV20-1	TRBJ2-1	NA	TRBD2	CSARLAGGLYNEQFF	TGCAGTGCTCGATTAGCGGGGGGGCTCTACAATGAGCAGTTCTTC
TRBV7-2	TRBJ1-5	NA	NA	CASSLAGALSNQPQHF	TGTGCCAGCAGCCTAGCAGGGGCCCTTAGCAATCAGCCCCAGCATTTT
TRBV24-1	TRBJ2-2	few	TRBD2	CATSAAGIGELFF	TGTGCCACCAGTGCAGCGGGGATCGGGGAGCTGTTTTTT
TRBV20-1	TRBJ1-2	NA	NA	CIARDMGHRAGGYTF	TGCATTGCTAGAGATATGGGACACCGGGCCGGGGGCTACACCTTC
TRBV6-2/TRBV6-3	TRBJ2-5	NA	TRBD1	CASGRRGRTGETQYF	TGTGCCAGTGGACGCAGGGGGCGGACTGGAGAGACCCAGTACTTC
TRBV20-1	TRBJ2-5	few	NA	CSAPDRQETQYF	TGCAGTGCTCCGGACAGACAAGAGACCCAGTACTTC
TRBV7-2	TRBJ2-7	NA	TRBD2	CASSSRLASNEQYF	TGTGCCAGCAGCTCCAGACTAGCGTCGAATGAGCAGTACTTC
TRBV25-1	TRBJ2-5	NA	TRBD2	CASRFPGLAQETQYF	TGTGCCAGCAGATTTCCGGGACTAGCTCAAGAGACCCAGTACTTC
TRBV5-1	TRBJ2-7	NA	NA	CASSLGVRLEQYF	TGCGCCAGCAGCTTGGGAGTCCGCCTAGAGCAGTACTTC
TRBV7-6	TRBJ1-6	few	NA	CASSLGRSDSPLHF	TGTGCCAGCAGCTTAGGACGGAGTGATTCACCCCTCCACTTT
TRBV29-1	TRBJ2-3	NA	TRBD1	CSASAGTQGTDTQYF	TGCAGCGCAAGCGCCGGGACACAGGGGACAGATACGCAGTATTTT
TRBV29-1	TRBJ2-1	NA	TRBD2	CSVEILAGGRGNEQFF	TGCAGCGTTGAAATCCTTGCGGGCGGGAGGGGAAATGAGCAGTTCTTC
TRBV5-8	TRBJ2-5	NA	TRBD2	CASRGLAGIQETQYF	TGTGCCAGCAGGGGACTAGCGGGGATCCAAGAGACCCAGTACTTC
TRBV6-1	TRBJ2-7	NA	TRBD1	CASRAGTGWYEQYF	TGTGCCAGCAGAGCCGGGACAGGGTGGTACGAGCAGTACTTC
TRBV24-1	TRBJ2-7	NA	NA	CATSDFPQDYEQYF	TGTGCCACCAGTGATTTCCCTCAGGACTACGAGCAGTACTTC
TRBV7-3	TRBJ2-1	NA	TRBD1	CASSLNQGANEQFF	TGTGCCAGCAGCTTAAACCAGGGGGCGAATGAGCAGTTCTTC
TRBV20-1	TRBJ2-3	NA	TRBD2	CSAKSGGNTDTQYF	TGCAGTGCAAAAAGCGGGGGGAACACAGATACGCAGTATTTT
TRBV5-1	TRBJ2-7	NA	NA	CASGKTGYEQYF	TGCGCCAGCGGCAAGACAGGTTACGAGCAGTACTTC
TRBV12-3/TRBV12-4	TRBJ1-1	many	NA	CASRRTANTEAFF	TGTGCCAGCAGGAGAACAGCGAACACTGAAGCTTTCTTT
TRBV15	TRBJ2-5	few	TRBD2	CATIGLAGGADEETQYF	TGTGCCACCATAGGACTAGCGGGGGGGGCGGACGAAGAGACCCAGTACTTC
TRBV12-3/TRBV12-4	TRBJ1-5	NA	NA	CASSLEGLQPQHF	TGTGCCAGCAGTTTAGAGGGACTGCAGCCCCAGCATTTT
TRBV5-1	TRBJ2-5	NA	NA	CASIDLPLETQYF	TGCGCCAGCATCGATCTCCCTCTAGAGACCCAGTACTTC
TRBV20-1	TRBJ2-5	NA	TRBD1	CSALDRGQETQYF	TGCAGTGCTCTCGACAGGGGGCAAGAGACCCAGTACTTC
TRBV27	TRBJ2-5	few	TRBD1	CASRQGVETQYF	TGTGCCAGCAGACAGGGGGTTGAGACCCAGTACTTC
TRBV7-2	TRBJ2-3	NA	NA	CASSKMLVSTDTQYF	TGTGCCAGCAGCAAAATGTTGGTGAGCACAGATACGCAGTATTTT
TRBV20-1	TRBJ2-3	NA	TRBD2	CSAHNPWTSGSTDTQYF	TGCAGTGCTCACAACCCCTGGACTAGCGGGAGCACAGATACGCAGTATTTT
TRBV29-1	TRBJ1-2	few	NA	CSVEDVYGYTF	TGCAGCGTTGAAGATGTCTATGGCTACACCTTC
TRBV20-1	TRBJ2-7	NA	NA	CSAGGGLAGYEQYF	TGCAGTGCCGGTGGGGGGCTAGCCGGTTACGAGCAGTACTTC
TRBV5-5	TRBJ1-2	few	TRBD1	CASSLTGANYGYTF	TGTGCCAGCAGCCTGACAGGGGCTAACTATGGCTACACCTTC
TRBV19	TRBJ2-4	NA	NA	CARMGLAKNIQYF	TGTGCCAGGATGGGGTTAGCCAAAAACATTCAGTACTTC
TRBV29-1	TRBJ2-1	NA	TRBD2	CSVVAGAYEQFF	TGCAGCGTTGTGGCGGGAGCTTATGAGCAGTTCTTC
TRBV5-4	TRBJ2-3	NA	NA	CASSPSVGVGTDTQYF	TGTGCCAGCAGCCCGAGTGTGGGAGTAGGCACAGATACGCAGTATTTT
TRBV20-1	TRBJ1-2	NA	NA	CSTRRGGYGYTF	TGCAGTACTAGACGGGGTGGCTATGGCTACACCTTC
TRBV12-3/TRBV12-4	TRBJ2-7	NA	TRBD2	CASSTGTSGYEQYF	TGTGCCAGCAGTACGGGGACTAGCGGCTACGAGCAGTACTTC
TRBV5-1	TRBJ2-5	NA	TRBD2	CASSLEGLAGDNGETQYF	TGCGCCAGCAGCTTGGAGGGACTAGCGGGTGACAATGGAGAGACCCAGTACTTC
TRBV5-5	TRBJ2-1	NA	NA	CASSLFGDTNNEQFF	TGTGCCAGCAGTTTGTTTGGGGACACCAACAATGAGCAGTTCTTC
TRBV6-5	TRBJ2-7	once	NA	CASSYSSLGLYEQYF	TGTGCCAGCAGTTACTCTAGTCTAGGGCTTTACGAGCAGTACTTC